These 6 T cell receptor beta chains were sequenced from one sample in a study of blood T cell repertoires in COVID-19 (dated by TCRdb to 2018 to 2021). Receptors were amplified or captured by the immunoSEQ multiplex PCR assay. The table comes from immuneACCESS by way of TCRdb, which keeps in-frame sequences with V and J called. Part of the clones is missing from these tables; in studies checked, under half for an unresolved V gene and the rest for unknown reasons. A total of 250,000 to 300,000 clones appear in this sample, more than 75% of them only once. The ten largest clones represent around 2% of the sample. Sequenced material: PBMCs or T cells enriched from blood (not recorded which). These receptor sequences come from a woman in her sixties or seventies in a cohort exposed to, infected with or recovered from COVID-19 (not recorded which).

The V and J genes are TRBV18 and TRBJ1-2; weak D call: TRBD1 (6 bases). The germline V gene encodes CDR1 KGHSH and CDR2 LQKENI. Trimming stripped 0 bases from V and 4 bases from J, with 18 bases between. This CDR3 has 17 amino acids. DNA of the CDR3: TGTGCCAGCTCACCACCGGGAAAAGACAGGTCGACCTATGGCTACACCTTC. Amino acids: CASSPPGKDRSTYGYTF.

The chain employs TRBV13 and TRBJ2-2, with D possibly being TRBD2 (6 bases). CDR3 length: 17 amino acids. The germline V gene has CDR1 PRHDT and CDR2 FYEKMQ (reference sequence). Trimming took off 6 bases at V and 0 bases at J, with 17 bases between the two ends. CDR3 sequence reads: CASSRRGLAANTGELFF. In nucleotides, the CDR3 is TGTGCCAGCAGTCGTCGGGGACTGGCCGCGAACACCGGGGAGCTGTTTTTT.

The chain uses TRBV28 and TRBJ1-1; a weak D match, TRBD1 (5 bases). V lost 0 bases to trimming and J lost 3 bases, with 14 bases between them. Per germline, CDR1 MDHEN and CDR2 SYDVKM. This CDR3 spans 16 amino acids. CDR3 sequence (DNA): TGTGCCAGCAGTTTATGGGTAGTTGCGGGGCACACTGAAGCTTTCTTT. It specifies CASSLWVVAGHTEAFF.

V is TRBV7-9 and J is TRBJ2-7, with TRBD1 identical over 10 bases. The CDR3 covers 16 residues. CDR1 and CDR2 (germline): SEHNR, FQNEAQ (reference sequence). The junction had 12 bases not matched to a gene; V was cut back by 5 bases and J by 5 bases. CDR3 coding DNA: TGTGCCAGCAGCCCACTGACCCGGGACAGGGGTGACGAGCAGTACTTC. Residues: CASSPLTRDRGDEQYF. Using reference TRBV7-9 and TRBJ2-7 for the parts outside the CDR3, the full variable domain is DTGVSQNPRHKITKRGQNVTFRCDPISEHNRLYWYRQTLGQGPEFLTYFQNEAQLEKSRLLSDRFSAERPKGSFSTLEIQRTEQGDSAMYLCASSPLTRDRGDEQYFGPGTRLTVT.

This clone was detected many times. The rearrangement uses TRBV10-3 and TRBJ1-1, with D possibly matching TRBD1 (5 bases). The CDR3 loop spans 14 amino acids. CDR1 and CDR2 (germline): ENHRY, SYGVKD. The V gene lost 0 bases and the J gene lost 1 base, with 6 bases spanning the gap. As DNA, the CDR3 is TGTGCCATCAGTGAGTCGACAGAGAACACTGAAGCTTTCTTT. Translation gives CAISESTENTEAFF.

The sample holds a few counts of this clone. The chain is built from TRBV7-3 and TRBJ2-7; D ambiguous. Trimming removed 1 base at V and 0 bases at J, with 10 bases between. The CDR3 totals 15 residues. The germline V gene encodes CDR1 SGHTA and CDR2 FQGTGA. CDR3 in DNA: TGTGCCAGCAGCTTAATGGCGGAGAGCTCCTACGAGCAGTACTTC. This gives the protein CASSLMAESSYEQYF.